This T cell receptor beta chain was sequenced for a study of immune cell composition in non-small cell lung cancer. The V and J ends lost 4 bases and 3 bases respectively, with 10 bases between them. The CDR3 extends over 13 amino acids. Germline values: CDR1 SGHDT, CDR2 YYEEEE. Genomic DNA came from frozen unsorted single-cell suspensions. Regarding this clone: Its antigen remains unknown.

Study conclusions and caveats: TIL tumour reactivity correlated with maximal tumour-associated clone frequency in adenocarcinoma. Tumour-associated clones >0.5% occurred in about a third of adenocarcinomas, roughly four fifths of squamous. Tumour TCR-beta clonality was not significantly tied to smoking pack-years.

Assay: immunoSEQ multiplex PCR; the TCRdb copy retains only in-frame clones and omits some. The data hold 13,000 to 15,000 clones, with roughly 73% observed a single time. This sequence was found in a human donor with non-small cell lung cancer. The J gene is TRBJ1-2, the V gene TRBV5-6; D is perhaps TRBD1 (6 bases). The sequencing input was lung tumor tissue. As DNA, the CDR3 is TGTGCCAGCAGCCTCGACAGGTACTATGGCTACACCTTC. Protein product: CASSLDRYYGYTF.